This T cell receptor (beta chain) was documented in a study of sequential checkpoint blockade in melanoma. Study as a whole: Each arm's sequence ended with maintenance nivolumab.

Looked up from germline, CDR1 is MNHEY and CDR2 is SMNVEV (reference sequence). Deletions cut 3 bases from V and 5 bases from J, with 13 bases between. The CDR3 has 14 amino acids. Sequencing was performed with immunoSEQ multiplex PCR; in TCRdb, only in-frame clones are kept and a portion is missing. The table has about 28,000 clones, approximately 88% seen once. Treatment here: randomized to nivolumab then ipilimumab (arm A) or the reverse (arm B). The V call is TRBV27, the J call TRBJ1-1; a weak D match, TRBD1 (6 bases). The TCR sequence derives from a human donor with melanoma. Sequences were derived from CD8+ T cells sorted from blood (inferred from file names), sampled from a patient given nivolumab and ipilimumab in sequence. The CDR3 reads CASSFVGAMTEAFF. For the CDR3, the DNA is TGTGCCAGCAGTTTTGTGGGGGCGATGACTGAAGCTTTCTTT.